Described below is a single T cell receptor beta chain sequence and its context. Germline V gene sequence: CDR1 LGHDT, CDR2 YNNKEL (reference sequence). The CDR3 runs to 16 residues. The V gene end was trimmed by 6 bases and the J gene end by 5 bases; junction bases not matched to a gene: 10. Per the original data handling: Reference gene primer amplification gave nucleated cell count estimates. Sequencing was performed with immunoSEQ multiplex PCR; in TCRdb, only in-frame clones are kept and a portion is missing. The V and J calls and the clone size are those of that table, but D and trimming were determined from the DNA. The table records about 110,000 clones, 71% of them present only once. This specimen comes from a study of blood T cell repertoires in COVID-19. Study-level information: Acute and convalescent COVID-19 samples came from the United States, Italy and Spain. T cells, B-cell-depleted T cells, or PBMCs provided the cDNA or gDNA that served as material.

Sequenced sample: peripheral blood. This clonotype was sampled from a woman in her thirties or forties with acute or convalescent COVID-19. This rearrangement joins TRBV3-1 (or the pseudogene TRBV3-2) to TRBJ2-2; 9 nucleotides line up with TRBD2. The CDR3 spells CASRSLGSGGTGELFF. DNA of the CDR3: TGTGCCAGCAGGTCTCTGGGCAGCGGGGGGACCGGGGAGCTGTTTTTT.